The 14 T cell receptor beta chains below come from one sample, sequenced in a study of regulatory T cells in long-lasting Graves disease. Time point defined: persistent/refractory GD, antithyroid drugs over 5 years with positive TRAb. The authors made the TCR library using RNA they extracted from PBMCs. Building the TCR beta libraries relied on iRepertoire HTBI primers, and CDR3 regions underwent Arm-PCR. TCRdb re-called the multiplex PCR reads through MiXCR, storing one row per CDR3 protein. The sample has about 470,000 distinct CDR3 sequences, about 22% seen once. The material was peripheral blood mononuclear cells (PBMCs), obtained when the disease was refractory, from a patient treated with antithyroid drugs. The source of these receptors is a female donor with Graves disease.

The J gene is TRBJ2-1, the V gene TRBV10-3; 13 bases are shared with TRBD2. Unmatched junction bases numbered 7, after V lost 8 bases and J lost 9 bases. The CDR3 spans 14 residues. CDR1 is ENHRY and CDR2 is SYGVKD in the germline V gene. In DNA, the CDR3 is TGTGCCATCCGGGACGGGACTAGCGGGGCTGAGCAGTTCTTC. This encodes CAIRDGTSGAEQFF.

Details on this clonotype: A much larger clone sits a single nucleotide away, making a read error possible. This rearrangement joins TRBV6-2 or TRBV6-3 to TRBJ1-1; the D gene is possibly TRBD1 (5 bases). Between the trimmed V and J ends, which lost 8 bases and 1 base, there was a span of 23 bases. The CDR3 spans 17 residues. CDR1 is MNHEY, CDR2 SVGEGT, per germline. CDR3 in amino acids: CASSIGWGGDKNTEAFF. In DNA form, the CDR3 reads TGTGCCAGCTCGATTGGGTGGGGGGGTGACAAGAACACTGAAGCTTTCTTT.

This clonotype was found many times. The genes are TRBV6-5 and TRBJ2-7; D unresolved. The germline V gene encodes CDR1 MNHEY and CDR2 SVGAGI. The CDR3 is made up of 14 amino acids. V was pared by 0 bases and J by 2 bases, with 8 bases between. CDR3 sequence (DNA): TGTGCCAGCAGTTACTCTGGCAGAGCCTACGAGCAGTACTTC. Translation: CASSYSGRAYEQYF.

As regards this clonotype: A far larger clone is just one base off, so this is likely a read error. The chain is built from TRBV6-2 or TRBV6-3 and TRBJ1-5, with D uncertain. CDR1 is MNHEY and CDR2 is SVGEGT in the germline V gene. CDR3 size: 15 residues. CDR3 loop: CASSRSHLLDQSQHF. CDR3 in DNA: TGTGCCAGCAGCCGGTCCCATCTACTTGATCAGTCCCAGCATTTT.

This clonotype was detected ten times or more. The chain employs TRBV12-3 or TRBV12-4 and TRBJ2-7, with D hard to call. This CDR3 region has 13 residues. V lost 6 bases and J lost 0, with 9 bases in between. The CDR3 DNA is TGTGCCAGCAGGTCACAGCCCTCCTACGAGCAGTACTTC. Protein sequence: CASRSQPSYEQYF.

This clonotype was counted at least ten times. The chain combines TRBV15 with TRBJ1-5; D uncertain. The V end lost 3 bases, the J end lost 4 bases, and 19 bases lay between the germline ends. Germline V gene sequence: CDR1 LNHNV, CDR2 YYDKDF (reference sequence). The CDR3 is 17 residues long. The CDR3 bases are TGTGCCACCAGCAGGGGCACTGACGGATCCCTTAATCAGCCCCAGCATTTT. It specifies CATSRGTDGSLNQPQHF.

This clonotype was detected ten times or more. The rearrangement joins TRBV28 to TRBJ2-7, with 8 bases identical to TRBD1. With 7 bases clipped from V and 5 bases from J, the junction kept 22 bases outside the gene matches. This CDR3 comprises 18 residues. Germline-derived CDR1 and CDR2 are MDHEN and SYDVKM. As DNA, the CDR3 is TGTGCCAGCATCTCCCCCACCGCCGGGACAGGAACGGGGCACGAGCAGTACTTC. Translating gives CASISPTAGTGTGHEQYF.

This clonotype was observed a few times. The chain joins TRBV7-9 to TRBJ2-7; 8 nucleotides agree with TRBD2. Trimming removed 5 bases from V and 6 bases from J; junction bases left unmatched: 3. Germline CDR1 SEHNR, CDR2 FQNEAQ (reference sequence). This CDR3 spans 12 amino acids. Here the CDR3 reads CASSTAGAEQYF. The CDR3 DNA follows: TGTGCCAGCAGCACAGCGGGGGCCGAGCAGTACTTC.

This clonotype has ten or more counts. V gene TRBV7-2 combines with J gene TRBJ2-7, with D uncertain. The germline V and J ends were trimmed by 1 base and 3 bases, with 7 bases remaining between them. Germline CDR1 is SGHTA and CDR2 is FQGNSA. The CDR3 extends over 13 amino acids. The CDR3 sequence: CASSLVQLYEQYF. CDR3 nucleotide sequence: TGTGCCAGCAGCTTAGTACAGCTCTACGAGCAGTACTTC.

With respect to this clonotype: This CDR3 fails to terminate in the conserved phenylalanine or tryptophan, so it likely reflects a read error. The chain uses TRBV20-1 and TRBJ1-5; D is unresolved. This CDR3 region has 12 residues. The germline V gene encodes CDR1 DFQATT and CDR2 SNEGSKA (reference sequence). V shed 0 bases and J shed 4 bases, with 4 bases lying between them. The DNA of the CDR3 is TGCAGTGCTAGAGACACGAATCAGCCCCAGCATCTT. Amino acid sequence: CSARDTNQPQHL.

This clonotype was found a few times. For the CDR3, the DNA is TGTGCCAGCAGCTTGGAGGGGGGACGGAGCACTGAAGCTTTCTTT. Residues: CASSLEGGRSTEAFF. The rearrangement links TRBV5-4 to TRBJ1-1; possibly TRBD1 for D (6 bases). The germline CDR1 and CDR2 sequences are SGHNT and YYREEE (reference sequence). This CDR3 contains 15 residues. Trimming removed 0 bases at V and 4 bases at J, with 13 bases between.

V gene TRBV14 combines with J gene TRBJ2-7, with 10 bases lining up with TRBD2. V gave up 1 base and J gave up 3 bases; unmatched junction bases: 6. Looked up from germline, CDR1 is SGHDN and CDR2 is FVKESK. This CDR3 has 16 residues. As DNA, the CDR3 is TGTGCCAGCAGCCAAGTAGCGGGAGGACTCCTCTACGAGCAGTACTTC. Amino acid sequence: CASSQVAGGLLYEQYF.

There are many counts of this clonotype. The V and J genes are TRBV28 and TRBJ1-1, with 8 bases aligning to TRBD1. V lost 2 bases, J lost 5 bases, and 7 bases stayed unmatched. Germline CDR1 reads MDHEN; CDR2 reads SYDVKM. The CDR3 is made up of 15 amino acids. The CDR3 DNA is TGTGCCAGCAGTTTAACCAGGGGGCGTATGACTGAAGCTTTCTTT. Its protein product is CASSLTRGRMTEAFF.

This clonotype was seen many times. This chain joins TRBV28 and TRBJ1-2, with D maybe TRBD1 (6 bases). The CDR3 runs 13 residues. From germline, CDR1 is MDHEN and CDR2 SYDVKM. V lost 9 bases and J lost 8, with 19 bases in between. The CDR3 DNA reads TGTGCCAGTCGGGCAACAGGAGGGACAGGCTACACCTTC. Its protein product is CASRATGGTGYTF.